This TCR beta chain was identified during a study of shared clonotypes between healthy human individuals. Germline lookup yields CDR1 MNHEY and CDR2 SVGAGI. The CDR3 consists of 15 residues. V lost 0 bases and J lost 8, with 14 bases in between. Here immunoSEQ multiplex PCR was the method, and the copy in TCRdb shows in-frame clones only, minus some. The sample carries over a million clones, around 97% recorded once. Sequences were obtained from naive CD4+ T cells sorted from blood. Regarding subset: CD45RA+ positively selected. The chain recombines TRBV6-5 with TRBJ2-1; D possibly corresponds to TRBD1 (6 bases). This sequence was found in a man aged 25 to 40 in good health. CDR3 DNA: TGTGCCAGCAGTTACTCGGTGGGGGCAAGGGATGAGCAGTTCTTC. Protein: CASSYSVGARDEQFF.